This T cell receptor (beta chain) derives from a study of T cell responses to AZD1222 COVID-19 vaccine. Study-wide results and limits: Along spike, vaccine-associated CD4 TCRs were found throughout, with dominance at 160-218 and 743-854. Repertoires in all cases were sampled only once the peak T cell response had passed. Among the donors, most were white British and more were female, and clonal diversity was possibly underestimated.

Pooled samples include second doses given at about 4 or 12 weeks. Some clones are missing from TCRdb's copy, which holds only in-frame ones; the method was immunoSEQ multiplex PCR. The sample lists some 99,000 clones, about 87% occurring once. This CDR3 spans 16 amino acids. V lost 4 bases and J 6 bases, leaving 21 bases between the germline ends. Looked up from germline, CDR1 is MGHDK and CDR2 is SYGVNS. Comment on this clone: No antigen is known for it.

This sequence was found in an adult who received the AZD1222 COVID-19 vaccine. Here the sequenced sample was peripheral blood, taken 28 days after the second AZD1222 dose. V and J are TRBV25-1 and TRBJ1-1; D call uncertain. CDR3 protein: CASSGPDWTGYSEAFF. CDR3 DNA sequence: TGTGCCAGCAGTGGACCTGACTGGACGGGTTACTCTGAAGCTTTCTTT.